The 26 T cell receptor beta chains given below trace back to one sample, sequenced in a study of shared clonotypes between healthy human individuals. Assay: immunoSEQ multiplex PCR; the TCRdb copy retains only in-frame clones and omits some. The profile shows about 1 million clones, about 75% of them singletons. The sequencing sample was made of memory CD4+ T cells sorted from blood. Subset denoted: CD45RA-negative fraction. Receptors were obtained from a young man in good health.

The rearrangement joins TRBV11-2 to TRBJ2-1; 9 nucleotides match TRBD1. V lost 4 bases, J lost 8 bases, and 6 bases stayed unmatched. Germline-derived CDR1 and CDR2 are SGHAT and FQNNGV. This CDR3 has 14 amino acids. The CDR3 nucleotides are TGTGCCAGCAGCTCACAGGGGGCTATTGATGAGCAGTTCTTC. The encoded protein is CASSSQGAIDEQFF.

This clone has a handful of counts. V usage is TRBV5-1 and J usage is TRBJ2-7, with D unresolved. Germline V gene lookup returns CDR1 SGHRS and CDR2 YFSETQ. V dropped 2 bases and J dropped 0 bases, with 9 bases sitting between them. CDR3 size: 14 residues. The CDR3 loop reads CASSLQVTSYEQYF. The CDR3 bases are TGCGCCAGCAGCTTACAAGTGACCTCCTACGAGCAGTACTTC.

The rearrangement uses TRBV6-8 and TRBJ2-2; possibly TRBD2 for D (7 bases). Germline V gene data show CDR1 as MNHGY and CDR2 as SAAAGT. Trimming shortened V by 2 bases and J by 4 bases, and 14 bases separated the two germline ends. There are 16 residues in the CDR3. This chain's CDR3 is CASSYNRGAGTGELFF. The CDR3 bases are TGTGCCAGCAGTTACAATCGGGGGGCAGGCACCGGGGAGCTGTTTTTT.

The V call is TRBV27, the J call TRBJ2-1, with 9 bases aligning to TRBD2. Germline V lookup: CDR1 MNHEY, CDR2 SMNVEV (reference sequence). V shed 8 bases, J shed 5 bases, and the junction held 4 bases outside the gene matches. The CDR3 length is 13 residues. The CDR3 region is CASRREGDNEQFF. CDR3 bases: TGTGCCAGCCGGCGGGAGGGTGACAATGAGCAGTTCTTC.

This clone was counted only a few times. The CDR3 spells CAAGRTDSSGYTF. In DNA, the CDR3 is TGTGCCGCGGGACGGACGGATTCGAGTGGCTACACCTTC. V is TRBV7-9 and J is TRBJ1-2; maybe TRBD1 (5 bases). The V gene's germline CDR1 is SEHNR and CDR2 FQNEAQ (reference sequence). Trimming stripped 11 bases from V and 7 bases from J, with 20 bases between. The CDR3 extends over 13 amino acids.

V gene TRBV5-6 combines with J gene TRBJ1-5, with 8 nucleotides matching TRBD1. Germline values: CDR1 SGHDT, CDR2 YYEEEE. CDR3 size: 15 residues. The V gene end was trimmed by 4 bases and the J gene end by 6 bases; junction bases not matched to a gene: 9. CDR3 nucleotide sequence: TGTGCCAGCAGCGCCGACAGGGGAAGAAGTCAGCCCCAGCATTTT. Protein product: CASSADRGRSQPQHF.

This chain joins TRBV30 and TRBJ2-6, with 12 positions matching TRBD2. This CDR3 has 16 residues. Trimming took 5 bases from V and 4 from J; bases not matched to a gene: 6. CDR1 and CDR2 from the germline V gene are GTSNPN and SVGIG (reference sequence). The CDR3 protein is CAWGTSGRKGANVLTF. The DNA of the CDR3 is TGTGCCTGGGGGACTAGCGGGCGCAAGGGGGCCAACGTCCTGACTTTC.

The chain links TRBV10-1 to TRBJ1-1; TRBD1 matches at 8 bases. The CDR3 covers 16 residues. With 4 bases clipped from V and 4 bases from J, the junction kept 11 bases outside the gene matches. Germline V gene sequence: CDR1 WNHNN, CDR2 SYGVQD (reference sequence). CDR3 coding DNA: TGCGCCAGCAGTGGCGGCAGGGGGCAACCAGGCACTGAAGCTTTCTTT. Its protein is CASSGGRGQPGTEAFF.

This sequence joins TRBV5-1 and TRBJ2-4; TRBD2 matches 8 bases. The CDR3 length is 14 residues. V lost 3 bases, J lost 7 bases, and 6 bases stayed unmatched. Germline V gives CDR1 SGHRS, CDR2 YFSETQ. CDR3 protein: CASSSGLESNIQYF. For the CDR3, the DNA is TGCGCCAGCAGCTCGGGACTAGAGTCTAACATTCAGTACTTC.

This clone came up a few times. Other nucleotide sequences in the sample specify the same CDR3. The CDR3 nucleotides read TGTGCCAGCAGCGTGACAGGGGATAGCAATCAGCCCCAGCATTTT. Translating it yields CASSVTGDSNQPQHF. The chain joins TRBV7-6 to TRBJ1-5, with 8 bases identical to TRBD1. The CDR3 covers 15 residues. J was trimmed by 0 bases and V by 5 bases; bases with no gene match: 3. Germline assignment: CDR1 SGHVS and CDR2 FNYEAQ.

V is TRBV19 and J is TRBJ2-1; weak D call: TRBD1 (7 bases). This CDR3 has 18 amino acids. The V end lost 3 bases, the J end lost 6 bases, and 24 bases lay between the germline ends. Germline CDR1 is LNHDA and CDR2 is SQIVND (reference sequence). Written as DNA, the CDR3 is TGTGCCAGTAGTATGAGAGGAGAGGCGACAGGGAGGCGCAATGAGCAGTTCTTC. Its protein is CASSMRGEATGRRNEQFF. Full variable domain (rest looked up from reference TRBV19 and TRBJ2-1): DGGITQSPKYLFRKEGQNVTLSCEQNLNHDAMYWYRQDPGQGLRLIYYSQIVNDFQKGDIAEGYSVSREKKESFPLTVTSAQKNPTAFYLCASSMRGEATGRRNEQFFGPGTRLTVL.

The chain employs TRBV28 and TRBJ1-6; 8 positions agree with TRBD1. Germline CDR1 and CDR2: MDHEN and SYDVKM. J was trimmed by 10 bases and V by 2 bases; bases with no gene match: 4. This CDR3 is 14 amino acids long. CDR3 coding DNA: TGTGCCAGCAGTTTAACAGGGGGGCGGTCACCCCTCCACTTT. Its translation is CASSLTGGRSPLHF. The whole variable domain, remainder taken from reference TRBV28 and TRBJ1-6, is DVKVTQSSRYLVKRTGEKVFLECVQDMDHENMFWYRQDPGLGLRLIYFSYDVKMKEKGDIPEGYSVSREKKERFSLILESASTNQTSMYLCASSLTGGRSPLHFGNGTRLTVT.

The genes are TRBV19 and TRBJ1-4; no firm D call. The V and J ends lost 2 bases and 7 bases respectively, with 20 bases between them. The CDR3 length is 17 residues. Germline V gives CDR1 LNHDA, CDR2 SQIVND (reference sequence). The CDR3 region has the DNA TGTGCCAGTAGTATAAGTCGGACGAACACCTGGGGTGAAAAACTGTTTTTT. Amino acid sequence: CASSISRTNTWGEKLFF.

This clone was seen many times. In DNA, the CDR3 is TGTGCCAGCAGCTCCCTCCCTCGTCTTGGCGGGAGTCGGAATGAGCAGTTCTTC. This encodes CASSSLPRLGGSRNEQFF. The chain joins TRBV7-9 to TRBJ2-1, with 7 bases matching TRBD2. Germline CDR1 is SEHNR and CDR2 is FQNEAQ (reference sequence). CDR3 length: 18 amino acids. J was trimmed by 7 bases and V by 4 bases; bases with no gene match: 19. Full variable domain (outside the CDR3, taken from reference TRBV7-9 and TRBJ2-1): DTGVSQNPRHKITKRGQNVTFRCDPISEHNRLYWYRQTLGQGPEFLTYFQNEAQLEKSRLLSDRFSAERPKGSFSTLEIQRTEQGDSAMYLCASSSLPRLGGSRNEQFFGPGTRLTVL.

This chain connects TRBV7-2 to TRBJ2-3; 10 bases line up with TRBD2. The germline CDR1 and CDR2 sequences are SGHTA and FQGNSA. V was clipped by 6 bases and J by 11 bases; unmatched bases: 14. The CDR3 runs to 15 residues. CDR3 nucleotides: TGTGCCAGCAGTGAACTAGCGGGAAGTCGGGTAGGGCAGTATTTT. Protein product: CASSELAGSRVGQYF.

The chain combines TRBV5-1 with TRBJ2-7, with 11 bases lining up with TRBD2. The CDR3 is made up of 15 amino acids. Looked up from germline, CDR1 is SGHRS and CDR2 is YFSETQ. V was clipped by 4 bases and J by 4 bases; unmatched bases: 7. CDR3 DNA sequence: TGCGCCAGCAGCCCAGGGACTAGCGGAGTTTACGAGCAGTACTTC. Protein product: CASSPGTSGVYEQYF.

The CDR3 DNA reads TGCGCCAGCAGCCGAGCGGGAGTAGGCACCGGGGAGCTGTTTTTT. This encodes CASSRAGVGTGELFF. The genes are TRBV4-3 and TRBJ2-2; 8 nucleotides line up with TRBD2. Germline V CDR1 and CDR2: LGHNA, YSLEER. The CDR3 length is 15 residues. Trimming removed 4 bases from V and 4 bases from J; junction bases left unmatched: 5.

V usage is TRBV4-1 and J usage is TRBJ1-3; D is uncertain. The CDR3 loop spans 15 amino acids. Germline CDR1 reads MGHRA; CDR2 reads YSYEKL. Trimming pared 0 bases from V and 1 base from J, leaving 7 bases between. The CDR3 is CASSQEAVSGNTIYF. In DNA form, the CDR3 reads TGCGCCAGCAGCCAAGAGGCGGTTTCTGGAAACACCATATATTTT.

The CDR3 nucleotides read TGTGCCAGCAGTGAAAACCCCGGGATTAGCACAGATACGCAGTATTTT. Its protein is CASSENPGISTDTQYF. The rearrangement links TRBV6-1 to TRBJ2-3; perhaps TRBD2 as D (5 bases). CDR1 and CDR2 (germline): MNHNS, SASEGT. Trimming took off 2 bases at V and 0 bases at J, with 12 bases between the two ends. The CDR3 is 16 amino acids.

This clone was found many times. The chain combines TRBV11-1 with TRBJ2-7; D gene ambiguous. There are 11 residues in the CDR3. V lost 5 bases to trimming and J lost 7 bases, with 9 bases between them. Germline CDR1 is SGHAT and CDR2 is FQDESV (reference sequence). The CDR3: CASSLHLEQYF. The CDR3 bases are TGTGCCAGCAGCCTCCACCTTGAGCAGTACTTC. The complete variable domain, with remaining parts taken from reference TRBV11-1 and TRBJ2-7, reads EAEVAQSPRYKITEKSQAVAFWCDPISGHATLYWYRQILGQGPELLVQFQDESVVDDSQLPKDRFSAERLKGVDSTLKIQPAELGDSAMYLCASSLHLEQYFGPGTRLTVT.

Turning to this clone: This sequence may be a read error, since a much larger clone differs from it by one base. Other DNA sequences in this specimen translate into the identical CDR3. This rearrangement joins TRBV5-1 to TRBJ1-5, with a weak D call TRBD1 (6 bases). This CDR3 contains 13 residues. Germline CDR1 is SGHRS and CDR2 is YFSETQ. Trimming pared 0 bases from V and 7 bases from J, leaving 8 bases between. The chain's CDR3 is CASSLEGGQPQHF. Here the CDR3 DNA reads TGCGCCAGCAGCTTGGAAGGGGGGCAGCCCCAGCATTTT.

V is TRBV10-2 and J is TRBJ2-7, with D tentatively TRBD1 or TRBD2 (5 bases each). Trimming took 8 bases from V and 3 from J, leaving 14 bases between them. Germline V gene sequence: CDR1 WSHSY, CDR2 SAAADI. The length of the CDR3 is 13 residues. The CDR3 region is CASGQGVRYEQYF. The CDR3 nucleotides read TGCGCCAGCGGGCAGGGAGTACGCTACGAGCAGTACTTC.

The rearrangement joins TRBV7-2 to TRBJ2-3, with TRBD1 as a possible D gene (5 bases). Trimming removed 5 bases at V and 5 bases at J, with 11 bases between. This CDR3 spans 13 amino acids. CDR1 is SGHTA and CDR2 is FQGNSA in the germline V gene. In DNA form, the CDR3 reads TGTGCCAGCAGCAACATCAGGGTAGATACGCAGTATTTT. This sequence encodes CASSNIRVDTQYF.

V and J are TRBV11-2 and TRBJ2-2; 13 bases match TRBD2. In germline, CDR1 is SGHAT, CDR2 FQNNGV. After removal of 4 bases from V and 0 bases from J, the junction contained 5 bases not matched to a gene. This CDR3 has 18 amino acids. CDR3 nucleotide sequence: TGTGCCAGCAGCTCCTCGACTAGCGGGGGGACGAACACCGGGGAGCTGTTTTTT. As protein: CASSSSTSGGTNTGELFF.

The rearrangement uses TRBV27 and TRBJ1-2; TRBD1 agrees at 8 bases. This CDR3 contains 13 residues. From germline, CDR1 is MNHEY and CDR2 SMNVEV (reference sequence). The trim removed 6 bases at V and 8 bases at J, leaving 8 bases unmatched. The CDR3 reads CASRDRASGGYTF. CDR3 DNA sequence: TGTGCCAGCAGGGACAGGGCGTCGGGAGGCTACACCTTC.

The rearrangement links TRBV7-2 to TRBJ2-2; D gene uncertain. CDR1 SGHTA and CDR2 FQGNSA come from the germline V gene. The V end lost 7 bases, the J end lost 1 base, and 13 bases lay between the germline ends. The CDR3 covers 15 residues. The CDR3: CASTRSPGNTGELFF. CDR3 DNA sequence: TGTGCCAGCACCAGGTCTCCCGGGAACACCGGGGAGCTGTTTTTT.